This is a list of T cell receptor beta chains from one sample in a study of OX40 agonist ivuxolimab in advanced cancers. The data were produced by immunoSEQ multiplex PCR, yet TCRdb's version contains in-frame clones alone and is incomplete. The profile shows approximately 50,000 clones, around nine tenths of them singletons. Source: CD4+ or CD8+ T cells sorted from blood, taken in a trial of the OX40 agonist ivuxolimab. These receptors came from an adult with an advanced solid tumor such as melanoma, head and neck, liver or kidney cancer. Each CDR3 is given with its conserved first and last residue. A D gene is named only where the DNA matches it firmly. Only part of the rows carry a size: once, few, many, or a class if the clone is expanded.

DNA: TGTGCCAGCAACCTTCCGGGACACCAGAACACTGAAGCTTTCTTT
CDR3: CASNLPGHQNTEAFF
size: -
J: TRBJ1-1
D: -
V: TRBV5-6

DNA: TGTGCCAGCAGTTACGATGGACAGGGTGAGGCTTTCTTT
CDR3: CASSYDGQGEAFF
size: -
J: TRBJ1-1
D: TRBD1
V: TRBV6-5

DNA: TGTGCCAGCAGCTCGGAAGGAAAAGCGGGGGGCGCCTACGAGCAGTACTTC
CDR3: CASSSEGKAGGAYEQYF
size: -
J: TRBJ2-7
D: TRBD2
V: TRBV13

DNA: TGTGCCACCTTTGGCGGGGGGGTTACGAGCTACGAGCAGTACTTC
CDR3: CATFGGGVTSYEQYF
size: -
J: TRBJ2-7
D: TRBD2
V: TRBV2

DNA: TGTGCCAGTAGTATAGATGGAGGGGCCAACACTGAAGCTTTCTTT
CDR3: CASSIDGGANTEAFF
size: -
J: TRBJ1-1
D: -
V: TRBV19

DNA: TGTGCCAGCAGCGTAGGGCGGCGGGGGGGCCTGAATGAGCAGTTCTTC
CDR3: CASSVGRRGGLNEQFF
size: -
J: TRBJ2-1
D: TRBD2
V: TRBV9

DNA: TGTGCCAGCAGTCCTCTAGAGGCCGGGGAGCTGTTTTTT
CDR3: CASSPLEAGELFF
size: once
J: TRBJ2-2
D: -
V: TRBV6-1

DNA: TGTGCCAGCAGCTTAGACCCGGCGTCCTACGAGCAGTACTTC
CDR3: CASSLDPASYEQYF
size: -
J: TRBJ2-7
D: -
V: TRBV7-8

DNA: TGTGCCAGCAGTTACAGGGAGGGCACTGAAGCTTTCTTT
CDR3: CASSYREGTEAFF
size: -
J: TRBJ1-1
D: -
V: TRBV27

DNA: TGTGCTAGTTTTGCCGGGGGGATTACTGAAGCTTTCTTT
CDR3: CASFAGGITEAFF
size: -
J: TRBJ1-1
D: -
V: TRBV12-5

DNA: TGTGCCAGCAGCTTGGGGGGGCCGGGCACAGATACGCAGTATTTT
CDR3: CASSLGGPGTDTQYF
size: -
J: TRBJ2-3
D: -
V: TRBV5-4

DNA: TGTGCCTGGAGCCAGAGTAGATGGGACTATGGCTACACCTTC
CDR3: CAWSQSRWDYGYTF
size: -
J: TRBJ1-2
D: -
V: TRBV30

DNA: TGTGCCAGTAGTATCCCGGGGCCCCTCTACGAGCAGTACTTC
CDR3: CASSIPGPLYEQYF
size: -
J: TRBJ2-7
D: -
V: TRBV19

DNA: TGTGCCTGGAGTGCCCACGGGCCCGGGGCCGGGGAGCTGTTTTTT
CDR3: CAWSAHGPGAGELFF
size: once
J: TRBJ2-2
D: -
V: TRBV30

DNA: TGTGCCAGCAGCCAGAGCTGGAGCGGGCCCCAAGAGACCCAGTACTTC
CDR3: CASSQSWSGPQETQYF
size: -
J: TRBJ2-5
D: -
V: TRBV7-2

DNA: TGCGCCAGCAGCCAAGATCGGGGTAGCGGGGGTGCCGGGGAGCTGTTTTTT
CDR3: CASSQDRGSGGAGELFF
size: -
J: TRBJ2-2
D: TRBD2
V: TRBV4-1

DNA: TGTGCCAGTAGTATCACGGTGGCCGGGGAAAAACTGTTTTTT
CDR3: CASSITVAGEKLFF
size: -
J: TRBJ1-4
D: -
V: TRBV19

DNA: TGTGCCATCAGTGAGGAACTTCCTAGCACAGATACGCAGTATTTT
CDR3: CAISEELPSTDTQYF
size: -
J: TRBJ2-3
D: -
V: TRBV10-3

DNA: TGTGCCAGCAGCTTGTGGGACAGGGGTTATTCACCCCTCCACTTT
CDR3: CASSLWDRGYSPLHF
size: -
J: TRBJ1-6
D: TRBD1
V: TRBV5-6

DNA: TGTGCCAGCAGCCCCGTCGCGGGGAGAGGCACTGAAGCTTTCTTT
CDR3: CASSPVAGRGTEAFF
size: -
J: TRBJ1-1
D: -
V: TRBV7-9

DNA: TGTGCCAGCACCAGGGGCTATTCCTACGAGCAGTACTTC
CDR3: CASTRGYSYEQYF
size: -
J: TRBJ2-7
D: -
V: TRBV6-1

DNA: TGCGCCAGCAGCCAAGGGTTCAACACTGAAGCTTTCTTT
CDR3: CASSQGFNTEAFF
size: -
J: TRBJ1-1
D: -
V: TRBV4-1

DNA: TGTGCCAGTAGTTCACTCGGGACGGTGAACACTGAAGCTTTCTTT
CDR3: CASSSLGTVNTEAFF
size: -
J: TRBJ1-1
D: -
V: TRBV19

DNA: TGCGCCAGCAGCCAGACTAGCTCCGGGGAGCTGTTTTTT
CDR3: CASSQTSSGELFF
size: -
J: TRBJ2-2
D: TRBD2
V: TRBV4-3

DNA: TGTGCCAGCAGCCCTGGGACAGGGGGCTTGGGAAACACCATATATTTT
CDR3: CASSPGTGGLGNTIYF
size: -
J: TRBJ1-3
D: TRBD1
V: TRBV7-8

DNA: TGTGCCAGCAGCTTAGCGGGAAATCGCCGCGAGCAGTACTTC
CDR3: CASSLAGNRREQYF
size: -
J: TRBJ2-7
D: -
V: TRBV11-2

DNA: TGCGCCAGCAGCCCGACTAGCGGGGTTCACGAGGAGACCCAGTACTTC
CDR3: CASSPTSGVHEETQYF
size: -
J: TRBJ2-5
D: TRBD2
V: TRBV4-1

DNA: TGTGCCAGCAGCCAAGATCCAGGCGTCACAGATACGCAGTATTTT
CDR3: CASSQDPGVTDTQYF
size: once
J: TRBJ2-3
D: -
V: TRBV4-2

DNA: TGTGCCAGCAGCTTAGCACTCCTAGCGGGATACAATGAGCAGTTCTTC
CDR3: CASSLALLAGYNEQFF
size: -
J: TRBJ2-1
D: TRBD2
V: TRBV7-2

DNA: TGTGCCAGCAGCTTGGAATACTGGGACGGAAATAGCAATCAGCCCCAGCATTTT
CDR3: CASSLEYWDGNSNQPQHF
size: large
J: TRBJ1-5
D: -
V: TRBV5-8

DNA: TGTGCCTGGACGACAGGGGGTGATCGCAATCAGCCCCAGCATTTT
CDR3: CAWTTGGDRNQPQHF
size: -
J: TRBJ1-5
D: TRBD1
V: TRBV30

DNA: TGTGCCAGTAGTATCCCGGCGGCCGGGACTGAAGCTTTCTTT
CDR3: CASSIPAAGTEAFF
size: -
J: TRBJ1-1
D: -
V: TRBV19

DNA: TGCGCCAGCAGCTTCGCTTCGGACAACGCTTCACCCCTCCACTTT
CDR3: CASSFASDNASPLHF
size: -
J: TRBJ1-6
D: -
V: TRBV5-1

DNA: TGCGCCAGCAGCCAAGATGGGGCAGTCTATGGCTACACCTTC
CDR3: CASSQDGAVYGYTF
size: -
J: TRBJ1-2
D: -
V: TRBV4-1

DNA: TGTGCCAGCACTCAACGAGGTTCCCAAGAGACCCAGTACTTC
CDR3: CASTQRGSQETQYF
size: -
J: TRBJ2-5
D: -
V: TRBV27

DNA: TGTGCCAGCAGTCCATCGCAGGCCTCCCACAATGAGCAGTTCTTC
CDR3: CASSPSQASHNEQFF
size: -
J: TRBJ2-1
D: -
V: TRBV7-3

DNA: TGTGCCATCAGTGAGTCGGTGGGATCTAGCACAGATACGCAGTATTTT
CDR3: CAISESVGSSTDTQYF
size: -
J: TRBJ2-3
D: -
V: TRBV10-3

DNA: TGTGCCAGCAGCTTGGAGGGCAACTATGGCTACACCTTC
CDR3: CASSLEGNYGYTF
size: medium-sized
J: TRBJ1-2
D: -
V: TRBV5-4

DNA: TGTGCCAGCAGCCCCCAAATCTTAATCCCCTACGAGCAGTACTTC
CDR3: CASSPQILIPYEQYF
size: -
J: TRBJ2-7
D: -
V: TRBV27

DNA: TGCAGCGTTGGCGGGCTTGGAGAGACCCAGTACTTC
CDR3: CSVGGLGETQYF
size: -
J: TRBJ2-5
D: -
V: TRBV29-1

DNA: TGTGCCAGCAGCAACCGGGACAGGCCCCTGGAGCAGTACTTC
CDR3: CASSNRDRPLEQYF
size: -
J: TRBJ2-7
D: TRBD1
V: TRBV7-9

DNA: TGTGCCAGCAGCCTAACCGGACGGGGGGCCTACGAGCAGTACTTC
CDR3: CASSLTGRGAYEQYF
size: -
J: TRBJ2-7
D: TRBD2
V: TRBV11-1

DNA: TGTGCCAGCAGCGAAGAGGGGGTGGCCACCGGGGAGCTGTTTTTT
CDR3: CASSEEGVATGELFF
size: -
J: TRBJ2-2
D: -
V: TRBV7-9

DNA: TGTGCCAGCAGCTTAACTAGTCTTACAGATACGCAGTATTTT
CDR3: CASSLTSLTDTQYF
size: -
J: TRBJ2-3
D: -
V: TRBV11-2

DNA: TGTGCCAGCTCGGGACGGCCTTCGGTAACCATATATTTT
CDR3: CASSGRPSVTIYF
size: once
J: TRBJ1-3
D: -
V: TRBV18

DNA: TGTGCCAGTAGTATAGAAGAGGGAATTAAAGGGACAGATACGCAGTATTTT
CDR3: CASSIEEGIKGTDTQYF
size: -
J: TRBJ2-3
D: -
V: TRBV19

DNA: TGCGCCAGCAGCCCCGGCGGGATTCCCGATGAGCAGTTCTTC
CDR3: CASSPGGIPDEQFF
size: -
J: TRBJ2-1
D: -
V: TRBV4-1

DNA: TGTGCCATACTAACGGGAACTAATGAAAAACTGTTTTTT
CDR3: CAILTGTNEKLFF
size: -
J: TRBJ1-4
D: -
V: TRBV2

DNA: TGTGCCTTCCCAGGGGGGAACACCGGGGAGCTGTTTTTT
CDR3: CAFPGGNTGELFF
size: -
J: TRBJ2-2
D: TRBD1
V: TRBV7-9

DNA: TGTGCCAGCAGCTGGGACAGGGGGGTCTATGGCTACACCTTC
CDR3: CASSWDRGVYGYTF
size: -
J: TRBJ1-2
D: TRBD1
V: TRBV5-6

DNA: TGTGCCAGCAGCGTAAAAACTAGCGGGGGGATGGAGACCCAGTACTTC
CDR3: CASSVKTSGGMETQYF
size: -
J: TRBJ2-5
D: TRBD2
V: TRBV9